The 14 T cell receptor beta chains reported below all come from one sample, sequenced in a study of T cell responses to AZD1222 COVID-19 vaccine. The repertoire was sequenced with immunoSEQ multiplex PCR; TCRdb's copy has only in-frame clones and lacks some. The repertoire holds 150,000 to 180,000 clones, with 88% as singletons. Sample: peripheral blood, taken on day 0 of AZD1222 vaccination. The receptors were sampled from an adult in good health.

This chain uses TRBV29-1 with TRBJ1-2, with a tentative D call TRBD1 (5 bases). This CDR3 is 11 amino acids long. Germline loops: CDR1 SQVTM, CDR2 ANQGSEA. Trimming shortened V by 5 bases and J by 2 bases, and 6 bases separated the two germline ends. The DNA of the CDR3 is TGCAGCGTTCGACAGAACTATGGCTACACCTTC. Amino acid sequence: CSVRQNYGYTF.

This chain joins TRBV5-1 and TRBJ2-7, with TRBD2 as a possible D gene (6 bases). CDR1 and CDR2 from the germline V gene are SGHRS and YFSETQ. Trimming took 4 bases from V and 4 from J, leaving 12 bases between them. This CDR3 has 13 amino acids. CDR3 sequence: CASSGDSRYEQYF. As DNA, the CDR3 is TGCGCCAGCAGCGGGGACTCCAGATACGAGCAGTACTTC.

V and J are TRBV6-5 and TRBJ2-7; D ambiguous. V was clipped by 5 bases and J by 4 bases, with 9 bases between them. Per the germline V gene, CDR1 is MNHEY and CDR2 is SVGAGI. This CDR3 region has 12 residues. DNA of the CDR3: TGTGCCAGCAGTCCTGATGCTTACGAGCAGTACTTC. Amino acids: CASSPDAYEQYF.

The chain couples TRBV7-9 to TRBJ1-4; perhaps TRBD1 as D (6 bases). The CDR3 consists of 16 residues. CDR1 is SEHNR and CDR2 is FQNEAQ in the germline V gene (reference sequence). The V end was cut by 5 bases, the J end by 7 bases, with 20 bases between. Here the CDR3 reads CASSQGQGGYGEKLFF. The CDR3, as DNA: TGTGCCAGCAGCCAGGGGCAGGGAGGGTATGGTGAAAAACTGTTTTTT. The full variable domain, in which reference TRBV7-9 and TRBJ1-4 provide the parts outside the CDR3, is DTGVSQNPRHKITKRGQNVTFRCDPISEHNRLYWYRQTLGQGPEFLTYFQNEAQLEKSRLLSDRFSAERPKGSFSTLEIQRTEQGDSAMYLCASSQGQGGYGEKLFFGSGTQLSVL.

This clone was seen once. The gene calls are TRBV4-2 and TRBJ2-5; 12 bases line up with TRBD1. Germline loops: CDR1 LGHNA, CDR2 YNFKEQ. The V gene end was trimmed by 1 base and the J gene end by 3 bases; junction bases not matched to a gene: 9. There are 18 residues in the CDR3. This CDR3 reads CASSQGWTGTGGEETQYF. The CDR3 bases are TGTGCCAGCAGCCAAGGGTGGACCGGGACAGGGGGCGAAGAGACCCAGTACTTC.

This chain joins TRBV9 and TRBJ1-3; D not resolved. The V end was cut by 7 bases, the J end by 4 bases, with 12 bases between. Germline CDR1 SGDLS, CDR2 YYNGEE. This CDR3 is 13 amino acids long. This CDR3 reads CASSPGAGNTIYF. CDR3 in DNA: TGTGCCAGCTCCCCTGGCGCCGGAAACACCATATATTTT.

This clone has a single count. The J gene is TRBJ2-5, the V gene TRBV19; D might be TRBD1 or TRBD2, each matching 5 bases. Germline CDR1 and CDR2: LNHDA and SQIVND (reference sequence). This CDR3 comprises 13 residues. With 3 bases removed from V and 6 bases from J, the gap between germline ends came to 11 bases. CDR3 coding DNA: TGTGCCAGTAGTATCGCCGGGGCGCAGACCCAGTACTTC. Protein: CASSIAGAQTQYF.

The chain has TRBV2 and TRBJ2-2; possible D gene TRBD2, 6 bases. The CDR3 loop spans 14 amino acids. The germline V and J ends were trimmed by 6 bases and 1 base, with 9 bases remaining between them. CDR1 SNHLY and CDR2 FYNNEI come from the germline V gene. The CDR3 here is CASRGTQNTGELFF. CDR3 nucleotide sequence: TGTGCCAGCAGGGGGACTCAGAACACCGGGGAGCTGTTTTTT.

This clone has more than one count but fewer than ten. V gene TRBV7-3 combines with J gene TRBJ2-2; perhaps TRBD1 as D (5 bases). Per the germline V gene, CDR1 is SGHTA and CDR2 is FQGTGA. V dropped 7 bases and J dropped 5 bases, with 11 bases sitting between them. The CDR3 totals 13 residues. Here the CDR3 DNA reads TGTGCCAGCAAAGCAGGGTCTACCGGGGAGCTGTTTTTT. Residues: CASKAGSTGELFF.

This chain connects TRBV5-6 to TRBJ1-3, with D hard to call. The CDR3 is made up of 15 amino acids. Looked up from germline, CDR1 is SGHDT and CDR2 is YYEEEE. The germline V and J ends were trimmed by 4 bases and 4 bases, with 15 bases remaining between them. DNA for the CDR3: TGTGCCAGCAGCCCCTCGGAGCGCGCAGGAAACACCATATATTTT. Its translation is CASSPSERAGNTIYF.

The rearrangement uses TRBV5-6 and TRBJ2-5; D remains unclear. The V gene's germline CDR1 is SGHDT and CDR2 YYEEEE. Trimming removed 3 bases at V and 0 bases at J, with 6 bases between. The CDR3 extends over 13 amino acids. CDR3 in DNA: TGTGCCAGCAGCTCCCAGAACCAAGAGACCCAGTACTTC. Its protein is CASSSQNQETQYF.

V is TRBV4-1 and J is TRBJ2-7; 12 nucleotides match TRBD2. This CDR3 spans 17 amino acids. Trimming at V came to 2 bases and at J to 0 bases, leaving 5 bases not matched to a gene. Germline CDR1 and CDR2: MGHRA and YSYEKL. CDR3 region: CASSQRTSGTSSYEQYF. The CDR3, as DNA: TGCGCCAGCAGCCAAAGGACTAGCGGGACCTCCTCCTACGAGCAGTACTTC.

This chain joins TRBV3-1 (or the pseudogene TRBV3-2) and TRBJ1-1; D is unclear. CDR1 and CDR2 (germline): LGHDT, YNNKEL (reference sequence). This CDR3 is 15 amino acids long. Deletions cut 1 base from V and 1 base from J, with 10 bases between. The CDR3 loop is CASSQVGLTNTEAFF. CDR3 coding DNA: TGTGCCAGCAGCCAAGTAGGGCTGACGAACACTGAAGCTTTCTTT.

CDR3 sequence (DNA): TGCGCCAGCAGCCAGGAACCGGGACTAGCGGGGAATGAGCAGTTCTTC. This translates into CASSQEPGLAGNEQFF. The gene calls are TRBV4-3 and TRBJ2-1; 13 nucleotides match TRBD2. This CDR3 is built from 16 residues. J was trimmed by 7 bases and V by 3 bases; bases with no gene match: 6. The V gene's germline CDR1 is LGHNA and CDR2 YSLEER.